The T cell receptor beta chain under discussion was sequenced for a study of cytomegalovirus exposure and HLA in healthy donors. Germline CDR1 is SGHKS and CDR2 is YYEKEE (reference sequence). V lost 1 base and J 5 bases, leaving 9 bases between the germline ends. The CDR3 covers 13 residues. With 60 Vbeta and 13 Jbeta primers, the PCR was carried out. TCRdb keeps only in-frame clones here, not all; method: immunoSEQ multiplex PCR. The profile shows 150,000 to 200,000 clones, around 87% of them singletons. The sequenced sample was PBMCs. The V gene is TRBV5-5, the J gene TRBJ1-1, with no clear D. The origin of this receptor is a boy between 2 and 10 years old in good health and CMV-seronegative. The CDR3 DNA follows: TGTGCCAGCAGCTTGAGTAGTTGGACTGAAGCTTTCTTT. Amino acids: CASSLSSWTEAFF.